These T cell receptor beta chains were read from a single sample in a study of blood T cell repertoires in COVID-19. Clones were sequenced by immunoSEQ multiplex PCR, and TCRdb holds only the in-frame ones, with some missing. Of about 82,000 clones in the sample, under 80% were seen once. The specimen was peripheral blood. Receptors were obtained from a man aged 55 to 70 with COVID-19, enrolled during active disease. CDR3s include the opening cysteine and the closing phenylalanine or tryptophan. D genes are given only for firm matches. Not every row has a clone size; where given, it reads once, few, many or a size class.

CDR3 DNA: TGTGCCAGCAGCTTAGGACAGAACACTGAAGCTTTCTTT
CDR3 protein: CASSLGQNTEAFF
D gene: -
V gene: TRBV7-2
CDR3 length: 13
J gene: TRBJ1-1
clone size: -

CDR3 DNA: TGTGCCAGCTCCCTGTCAGGAGATACGCAGTATTTT
CDR3 protein: CASSLSGDTQYF
D gene: -
V gene: TRBV2
CDR3 length: 12
J gene: TRBJ2-3
clone size: few

CDR3 DNA: TGTGCCAGCAGCGTAGGGTTCGAGGGCGAAGCTTTCTTT
CDR3 protein: CASSVGFEGEAFF
D gene: -
V gene: TRBV9
CDR3 length: 13
J gene: TRBJ1-1
clone size: -

CDR3 DNA: TGCAGCGTTCACCCCCAGGGGTATGATGGCTACACCTTC
CDR3 protein: CSVHPQGYDGYTF
D gene: -
V gene: TRBV29-1
CDR3 length: 13
J gene: TRBJ1-2
clone size: -

CDR3 DNA: TGCAGCGTTGGTATAAGAGGGTCCAAAAACATTCAGTACTTC
CDR3 protein: CSVGIRGSKNIQYF
D gene: -
V gene: TRBV29-1
CDR3 length: 14
J gene: TRBJ2-4
clone size: -

CDR3 DNA: TGTGCCAGCAGCACTCGCCAGAGGGGAGGCACTGAAGCTTTCTTT
CDR3 protein: CASSTRQRGGTEAFF
D gene: -
V gene: TRBV5-4
CDR3 length: 15
J gene: TRBJ1-1
clone size: -

CDR3 DNA: TGTGCCAGCAGTGGTTCCGGGACTAGCGGGTTCACAGATACGCAGTATTTT
CDR3 protein: CASSGSGTSGFTDTQYF
D gene: TRBD2
V gene: TRBV9
CDR3 length: 17
J gene: TRBJ2-3
clone size: once

CDR3 DNA: TGTGCCAGCAATAGGGGCACCGGGGAGCTGTTTTTT
CDR3 protein: CASNRGTGELFF
D gene: -
V gene: TRBV12-3/TRBV12-4
CDR3 length: 12
J gene: TRBJ2-2
clone size: few

CDR3 DNA: TGTGCCAGCAGCAATGGGAACAGGGGCAGTAATTCACCCCTCCACTTT
CDR3 protein: CASSNGNRGSNSPLHF
D gene: TRBD1
V gene: TRBV6-4
CDR3 length: 16
J gene: TRBJ1-6
clone size: -

CDR3 DNA: TGTGCCAGCTCACTAAGTGGACAGGGGCAAAATGAAAAACTGTTTTTT
CDR3 protein: CASSLSGQGQNEKLFF
D gene: TRBD1
V gene: TRBV18
CDR3 length: 16
J gene: TRBJ1-4
clone size: few

CDR3 DNA: TGTGCCAGCAGCGTGACAGGGGTTCAGCCCCAGCATTTT
CDR3 protein: CASSVTGVQPQHF
D gene: TRBD1
V gene: TRBV7-8
CDR3 length: 13
J gene: TRBJ1-5
clone size: -

CDR3 DNA: TGTGCCACCAGCAGGAGGGACAGGCAATACTCAGGGCAGTACTTC
CDR3 protein: CATSRRDRQYSGQYF
D gene: TRBD1
V gene: TRBV15
CDR3 length: 15
J gene: TRBJ2-7
clone size: -

CDR3 DNA: TGTGCCAGCAGCTTGGGACTTTCCGCAGGGGATACGCAGTATTTT
CDR3 protein: CASSLGLSAGDTQYF
D gene: -
V gene: TRBV5-4
CDR3 length: 15
J gene: TRBJ2-3
clone size: once

CDR3 DNA: TGTGCCAGCAGTTACGGGGGCAGGGGAAACACCATATATTTT
CDR3 protein: CASSYGGRGNTIYF
D gene: -
V gene: TRBV6-5
CDR3 length: 14
J gene: TRBJ1-3
clone size: few

CDR3 DNA: TGCGCCAGCAGCTTGGCCGGGGTCTCACCCCTCCACTTT
CDR3 protein: CASSLAGVSPLHF
D gene: -
V gene: TRBV5-1
CDR3 length: 13
J gene: TRBJ1-6
clone size: -

CDR3 DNA: TGTGCCAGCAGTCGGGACAGGGTCATCTCAGCTTTCTTT
CDR3 protein: CASSRDRVISAFF
D gene: TRBD1
V gene: TRBV12-3/TRBV12-4
CDR3 length: 13
J gene: TRBJ1-1
clone size: -

CDR3 DNA: TGTGCCAGCCGAGCCGGGGGGGGCAACGAGCAGTACTTC
CDR3 protein: CASRAGGGNEQYF
D gene: TRBD2
V gene: TRBV14
CDR3 length: 13
J gene: TRBJ2-7
clone size: -

CDR3 DNA: TGCGCCAGCAGCCAAGAAAACAGGGAAAAACTGTTTTTT
CDR3 protein: CASSQENREKLFF
D gene: -
V gene: TRBV4-3
CDR3 length: 13
J gene: TRBJ1-4
clone size: once

CDR3 DNA: TGTGCCAGCAGCCCCCTCCAAGCGGGGAGTGGGTACGAGCAGTACTTC
CDR3 protein: CASSPLQAGSGYEQYF
D gene: TRBD2
V gene: TRBV13
CDR3 length: 16
J gene: TRBJ2-7
clone size: -

CDR3 DNA: TGTGCCAGCAGCTTAGAGACGCTAGTAACCAATGAGCAGTTCTTC
CDR3 protein: CASSLETLVTNEQFF
D gene: -
V gene: TRBV7-9
CDR3 length: 15
J gene: TRBJ2-1
clone size: -

CDR3 DNA: TGTGCCAGCAGCAAAAAGAGGAAGCGGACAGCGGGGATCAAAGCCAAAAACATTCAGTACTTC
CDR3 protein: CASSKKRKRTAGIKAKNIQYF
D gene: -
V gene: TRBV21-1
CDR3 length: 21
J gene: TRBJ2-4
clone size: -

CDR3 DNA: TGTGCCAGCAAGGGACTAGCAAACACCGGGGAGCTGTTTTTT
CDR3 protein: CASKGLANTGELFF
D gene: TRBD2
V gene: TRBV7-2
CDR3 length: 14
J gene: TRBJ2-2
clone size: -

CDR3 DNA: TGTGCCAGCAGCTTAGTCGACTCCCCGATGAGCGGGAGCCTCTCCTACGAGCAGTACTTC
CDR3 protein: CASSLVDSPMSGSLSYEQYF
D gene: TRBD2
V gene: TRBV7-8
CDR3 length: 20
J gene: TRBJ2-7
clone size: -

CDR3 DNA: TGTGCCAGCAGATCCGGGACAGGGACCTACGAGCAGTACTTC
CDR3 protein: CASRSGTGTYEQYF
D gene: TRBD1
V gene: TRBV3-1/TRBV3-2
CDR3 length: 14
J gene: TRBJ2-7
clone size: -

CDR3 DNA: TGTGCCAGCAGCTTGTTCGGTGCCTACGAGCAGTACTTC
CDR3 protein: CASSLFGAYEQYF
D gene: -
V gene: TRBV5-4
CDR3 length: 13
J gene: TRBJ2-7
clone size: few

CDR3 DNA: TGTGCCAGCAGCTTGGCGGGGGGCGCTGAAGCTTTCTTT
CDR3 protein: CASSLAGGAEAFF
D gene: -
V gene: TRBV5-4
CDR3 length: 13
J gene: TRBJ1-1
clone size: once

CDR3 DNA: TGTGCCAGCAGCTTGTGGACAGCCTCTGAGCAGTACTTC
CDR3 protein: CASSLWTASEQYF
D gene: -
V gene: TRBV5-6
CDR3 length: 13
J gene: TRBJ2-7
clone size: -

CDR3 DNA: TGTGCCAGCAGTCACGTGCGGGAGCAGTACTTC
CDR3 protein: CASSHVREQYF
D gene: -
V gene: TRBV7-9
CDR3 length: 11
J gene: TRBJ2-7
clone size: once

CDR3 DNA: TGCGCCAGCAGCGTACGGGACAGGGGTTCCGAGCAGTACTTC
CDR3 protein: CASSVRDRGSEQYF
D gene: TRBD1
V gene: TRBV5-1
CDR3 length: 14
J gene: TRBJ2-7
clone size: -

CDR3 DNA: TGTGCCAGCCAACAGGGTAACAATGGCAATCAGCCCCAGCATTTT
CDR3 protein: CASQQGNNGNQPQHF
D gene: -
V gene: TRBV19
CDR3 length: 15
J gene: TRBJ1-5
clone size: -

CDR3 DNA: TGTGCCAGCAGTCCCTACCCCGGGACAGCTAACACCGGGGAGCTGTTTTTT
CDR3 protein: CASSPYPGTANTGELFF
D gene: TRBD1
V gene: TRBV28
CDR3 length: 17
J gene: TRBJ2-2
clone size: -

CDR3 DNA: TGTGCCAGCAGCTTAGGAAGCGGGAGGCAAAGCACAGATACGCAGTATTTT
CDR3 protein: CASSLGSGRQSTDTQYF
D gene: TRBD2
V gene: TRBV11-2
CDR3 length: 17
J gene: TRBJ2-3
clone size: -

CDR3 DNA: TGTGCCATCAGAGGGACAGATAACAATTCACCCCTCCACTTT
CDR3 protein: CAIRGTDNNSPLHF
D gene: TRBD1
V gene: TRBV10-3
CDR3 length: 14
J gene: TRBJ1-6
clone size: -

CDR3 DNA: TGTGCCAGCAGCCTTGGAGGACAGAATAATTCACCCCTCCACTTT
CDR3 protein: CASSLGGQNNSPLHF
D gene: -
V gene: TRBV11-2
CDR3 length: 15
J gene: TRBJ1-6
clone size: -

CDR3 DNA: TGTGCCAGTAGTTCCCGAGGGTCTACGCAGTATTTT
CDR3 protein: CASSSRGSTQYF
D gene: -
V gene: TRBV19
CDR3 length: 12
J gene: TRBJ2-3
clone size: -

CDR3 DNA: TGTGCCAGCAGCTTAATCCCCTTGGGGACAGGGGGCACGGATACGCAGTATTTT
CDR3 protein: CASSLIPLGTGGTDTQYF
D gene: TRBD1
V gene: TRBV7-3
CDR3 length: 18
J gene: TRBJ2-3
clone size: -

CDR3 DNA: TGTGCCAGCTCGTTTCTAGGACAGGCCAACTATGGCTACACCTTC
CDR3 protein: CASSFLGQANYGYTF
D gene: TRBD1
V gene: TRBV18
CDR3 length: 15
J gene: TRBJ1-2
clone size: -

CDR3 DNA: TGTGCCAGCAGCGTCGGACAGGGGGGGTTCGCAGATACGCAGTATTTT
CDR3 protein: CASSVGQGGFADTQYF
D gene: TRBD1
V gene: TRBV9
CDR3 length: 16
J gene: TRBJ2-3
clone size: -

CDR3 DNA: TGTGCCAGCAGCGTAGGGGGAGGGACCAAGACCCAGTACTTC
CDR3 protein: CASSVGGGTKTQYF
D gene: TRBD2
V gene: TRBV9
CDR3 length: 14
J gene: TRBJ2-5
clone size: -

CDR3 DNA: TGTGCCAGCAGCGTAGCAGGGCTTCCAGAGACCCAGTACTTC
CDR3 protein: CASSVAGLPETQYF
D gene: -
V gene: TRBV9
CDR3 length: 14
J gene: TRBJ2-5
clone size: -

CDR3 DNA: TGTGCCAGCAGCCGAGGTCAGAGCTTCGAGCAGTACTTC
CDR3 protein: CASSRGQSFEQYF
D gene: -
V gene: TRBV3-1/TRBV3-2
CDR3 length: 13
J gene: TRBJ2-7
clone size: -

CDR3 DNA: TGTGCCAGTACCCCCTTGGGGGCCTCGGGGGATACGCAGTATTTT
CDR3 protein: CASTPLGASGDTQYF
D gene: -
V gene: TRBV19
CDR3 length: 15
J gene: TRBJ2-3
clone size: -